A selection of T cell receptor beta chains follows, all from one sample in a study of shared clonotypes between healthy human individuals. Measured with immunoSEQ multiplex PCR; TCRdb has only the in-frame clones, and not every one. The sample yields about 2 million clones, less than 95% seen once. The specimen sequenced was naive CD8+ T cells sorted from blood. Receptors were obtained from a young man in good health. CDR3s include the opening cysteine and the closing phenylalanine or tryptophan. Fields, in order: V gene, CDR3 protein.

>TRBV7-9
CASSHRDRGLGSPLHF
>TRBV27
CASSLAFSSYEQYF
>TRBV5-8
CASSLSYNEQFF
>TRBV30
CAWNQDSYQPQHF
>TRBV4-1
CASSQDPVSGNTIYF
>TRBV11-2
CASSPRDNTDTQYF
>TRBV28
CASSHRGELEQFF
>TRBV5-6
CASSLGTVSYEQYF
>TRBV30
CAWSLSGGEAFF
>TRBV30
CAWTPEPYIQYF
>TRBV6-5
CASSVTGEDEKLFF
>TRBV11-2
CASSSLAGGNEQFF
>TRBV7-9
CASSSTTGVTGELFF
>TRBV4-1
CASSQSLADEQYF
>TRBV12-5
CASAPGTGNTGELFF
>TRBV7-9
CASSPDRGSGAKNIQYF
>TRBV27
CASSPERDLAKNIQYF
>TRBV12-2
CASRGPRTFYGYTF
>TRBV12-5
CASALVPEEETQYF
>TRBV6-5
CASSYSAESTDTQYF
>TRBV14
CASSQFYPDGYTF
>TRBV2
CASSDPADDEKLFF
>TRBV6-5
CASSYDGTGISPLHF
>TRBV5-6
CASSLDLYEQYF
>TRBV29-1
CSVEGVGSYEQYF
>TRBV7-9
CASSYTGSTEAFF
>TRBV30
CAWSKGWRDYGYTF
>TRBV5-4
CATPHSGTGQDEQFF
>TRBV5-4
CASSQRDNSYEQYF
>TRBV13
CASSPIKGQGAEETQYF
>TRBV7-2
CASSPLGTGSPYEQYF
>TRBV19
CASSIKRGANNEQFF
>TRBV13
CASSLGQLGTEAFF
>TRBV7-6
CASSWDSYSYNEQFF
>TRBV30
CASLGTAQDTQYF
>TRBV2
CASSEAGEVTEAFF
>TRBV7-8
CASSTATSGYEQYF
>TRBV11-3
CASSLGPGYEQYF
>TRBV11-2
CASTIHWEEQFF
>TRBV30
CAWSVLEELFF
>TRBV27
CASSFGTGIYEQYF
>TRBV28
CASSPQLAGGLRETQYF
>TRBV27
CASSLGTGGGYTF
>TRBV2
CASTLGLAGEGSAGELFF
>TRBV7-9
CASSLGTATYEQYF
>TRBV7-3
CASSSPGTGELFF
>TRBV5-4
CASSHGQGNSPLHF
>TRBV10-3
CAISESGVSTDTQYF
>TRBV7-8
CASSGTGTDPTEQYF
>TRBV6-6
CASRARNSYEQYF
>TRBV30
CAWSLAGAYEQYF